This T cell receptor beta chain emerged from a study of blood T cell repertoires in COVID-19. Study details: From the United States, Italy and Spain came samples of acute and convalescent COVID-19. T cells, B-cell-depleted T cells, or PBMCs provided the cDNA or gDNA that served as material.

While infection was still active, Seattle patients were enrolled and then followed longitudinally. The germline V gene encodes CDR1 SGHRS and CDR2 YFSETQ. V shed 0 bases and J 1 base; nucleotides not matched to a gene: 12. CDR3 length equals 19 residues. Authors' methods: Quantification of nucleated cells was approximated via reference gene primer amplification. Sequencing used immunoSEQ multiplex PCR; TCRdb keeps in-frame clones, though not all of them. V and J calls and clone size are as listed in that table; D and trimming were resolved from the DNA. The sample has 200,000 to 250,000 clones, approximately 78% seen once; the top ten hold around 8%.

The specimen was peripheral blood. The TCR sequence derives from a woman of 80 years or more with COVID-19, enrolled during active disease. This sequence joins TRBV5-1 and TRBJ2-1; TRBD2 matches 8 bases. CDR3 in DNA: TGCGCCAGCAGCTTGGTCCCGGGAGGGGCGGGGTTTTCCTACAATGAGCAGTTCTTC. Translated: CASSLVPGGAGFSYNEQFF.